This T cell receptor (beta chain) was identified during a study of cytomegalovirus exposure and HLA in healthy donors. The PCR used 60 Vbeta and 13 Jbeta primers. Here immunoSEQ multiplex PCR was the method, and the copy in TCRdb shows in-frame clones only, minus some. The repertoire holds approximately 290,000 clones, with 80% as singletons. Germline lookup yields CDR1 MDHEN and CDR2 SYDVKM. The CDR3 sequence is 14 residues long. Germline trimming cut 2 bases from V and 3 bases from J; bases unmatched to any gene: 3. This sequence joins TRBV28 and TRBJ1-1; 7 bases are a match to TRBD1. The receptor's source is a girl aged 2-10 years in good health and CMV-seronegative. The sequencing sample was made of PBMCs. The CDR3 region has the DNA TGTGCCAGCAGTTTAGACAGGGCGGACACTGAAGCTTTCTTT. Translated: CASSLDRADTEAFF. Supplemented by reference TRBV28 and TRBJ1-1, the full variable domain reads DVKVTQSSRYLVKRTGEKVFLECVQDMDHENMFWYRQDPGLGLRLIYFSYDVKMKEKGDIPEGYSVSREKKERFSLILESASTNQTSMYLCASSLDRADTEAFFGQGTRLTVV.